This passage covers 32 T cell receptor beta chains from one sample sequenced in a study of cytomegalovirus exposure and HLA in healthy donors. PCR amplification relied on 60 Vbeta primers (plus 13 Jbeta primers). Clones were sequenced by immunoSEQ multiplex PCR, and TCRdb holds only the in-frame ones, with some missing. The sample includes approximately 150,000 clones, approximately 80% of them seen just once. The sample comprised PBMCs. Receptor source: a woman aged 40 to 50 in good health and CMV-seropositive.

The CDR3: CAWSVWGGSETQYF. CDR3 nucleotide sequence: TGTGCCTGGAGCGTTTGGGGAGGGTCCGAGACCCAGTACTTC. The chain uses TRBV30 and TRBJ2-5; 7 bases line up with TRBD2. This CDR3 is 14 amino acids long. Germline-derived CDR1 and CDR2 are GTSNPN and SVGIG (reference sequence). The V segment lost 3 bases and the J segment 5 bases; nucleotides outside the gene matches: 9.

CDR3 nucleotide sequence: TGTGCCAGCAGGAGAACCGGGACAGGGAGGGAGACCCAGTACTTC. Translated: CASRRTGTGRETQYF. The rearrangement links TRBV6-5 to TRBJ2-5; TRBD1 aligns across 9 bases. The V gene end was trimmed by 6 bases and the J gene end by 5 bases; junction bases not matched to a gene: 10. The CDR3 contains 15 residues. Germline CDR1 MNHEY, CDR2 SVGAGI.

This clone has a single count. The V call is TRBV19, the J call TRBJ2-5; weak D call: TRBD1 (5 bases). Per germline, CDR1 LNHDA and CDR2 SQIVND (reference sequence). This CDR3 region has 13 residues. V was trimmed by 6 bases and J by 5 bases, leaving 13 bases between them. The CDR3 loop is CASRDQGWETQYF. CDR3 coding DNA: TGTGCCAGTAGAGATCAGGGTTGGGAGACCCAGTACTTC.

The V gene is TRBV9, the J gene TRBJ2-1, with TRBD1 identical over 9 bases. This CDR3 contains 16 residues. With 4 bases clipped from V and 1 base from J, the junction kept 6 bases outside the gene matches. Germline CDR1 and CDR2: SGDLS and YYNGEE. The CDR3 loop reads CASSRTGGGSYNEQFF. CDR3 DNA sequence: TGTGCCAGCAGCAGAACAGGGGGCGGGTCCTACAATGAGCAGTTCTTC. Combining the CDR3 with reference TRBV9 and TRBJ2-1 gives the whole variable domain DSGVTQTPKHLITATGQRVTLRCSPRSGDLSVYWYQQSLDQGLQFLIQYYNGEERAKGNILERFSAQQFPDLHSELNLSSLELGDSALYFCASSRTGGGSYNEQFFGPGTRLTVL.

V and J are TRBV7-2 and TRBJ2-5; 8 nucleotides agree with TRBD2. Germline values: CDR1 SGHTA, CDR2 FQGNSA. The CDR3 loop spans 15 amino acids. V shed 8 bases and J 5 bases; nucleotides not matched to a gene: 13. CDR3 amino acids: CASQPTRGGSETQYF. The CDR3 coding sequence is TGTGCCAGCCAGCCAACCCGGGGGGGGAGCGAGACCCAGTACTTC.

The CDR3 DNA is TGTGCCAGTAGTCGAAACAGGGGAATGAGAGGGGAAGACACTGAAGCTTTCTTT. This encodes CASSRNRGMRGEDTEAFF. This sequence joins TRBV19 and TRBJ1-1, with 7 bases identical to TRBD1. CDR1 is LNHDA and CDR2 is SQIVND in the germline V gene (reference sequence). The CDR3 runs to 18 residues. V was pared by 5 bases and J by 3 bases, with 18 bases of the junction left unmatched.

J is TRBJ2-1 and V is TRBV19; 11 bases map to TRBD1. Trimming took 10 bases from V and 6 from J; bases not matched to a gene: 8. This CDR3 region has 14 residues. Germline CDR1 is LNHDA and CDR2 is SQIVND (reference sequence). This CDR3 reads CATTPGTGGNEQFF. CDR3 bases: TGTGCCACCACCCCCGGGACAGGGGGCAATGAGCAGTTCTTC.

CDR3 coding DNA: TGTGCCAGCAGCTTAGAACTAGCGGGCTCCTACGAGCAGTACTTC. Amino acid sequence: CASSLELAGSYEQYF. The chain joins TRBV11-2 to TRBJ2-7, with 9 bases fitting TRBD2. V was pared by 0 bases and J by 0 bases, with 0 bases of the junction left unmatched. The CDR3 loop spans 15 amino acids. Germline V gene sequence: CDR1 SGHAT, CDR2 FQNNGV. The full variable domain, completed using reference TRBV11-2 and TRBJ2-7, is EAGVAQSPRYKIIEKRQSVAFWCNPISGHATLYWYQQILGQGPKLLIQFQNNGVVDDSQLPKDRFSAERLKGVDSTLKIQPAKLEDSAVYLCASSLELAGSYEQYFGPGTRLTVT.

The chain combines TRBV2 with TRBJ1-6, with 9 bases identical to TRBD1. There are 14 residues in the CDR3. The J segment lost 10 bases and the V segment lost 5 bases, leaving 6 bases of the junction unmatched. In germline, CDR1 is SNHLY, CDR2 FYNNEI. The CDR3 coding sequence is TGTGCCAGCAGTTACGACAGGGGGAACTCACCCCTCCACTTT. Residues: CASSYDRGNSPLHF.

This clone came up a few times. The J gene is TRBJ2-6, the V gene TRBV4-3, with TRBD1 matching 7 bases. The CDR3 has 20 residues. After removal of 0 bases from V and 0 bases from J, the junction contained 11 bases not matched to a gene. Germline V lookup: CDR1 LGHNA, CDR2 YSLEER. The chain's CDR3 is CASSQDKMGTANSGANVLTF. The CDR3 DNA is TGCGCCAGCAGCCAAGATAAGATGGGGACAGCGAACTCTGGGGCCAACGTCCTGACTTTC.

V is TRBV29-1 and J is TRBJ2-5, with D perhaps TRBD1 (5 bases). Germline CDR1 reads SQVTM; CDR2 reads ANQGSEA. Trimming left V 3 bases short and J 4 bases short, with 12 bases between. The CDR3 runs 13 residues. For the CDR3, the DNA is TGCAGCGTTGATCAGACAGTGGGAGAGACCCAGTACTTC. Its translation: CSVDQTVGETQYF.

The chain couples TRBV30 to TRBJ1-2, with 8 bases aligning to TRBD1. Germline loops: CDR1 GTSNPN, CDR2 SVGIG (reference sequence). The CDR3 has 15 amino acids. V shed 5 bases and J 6 bases; nucleotides not matched to a gene: 14. CDR3 loop: CAWASFGQGFDGYTF. The CDR3 region has the DNA TGTGCCTGGGCTTCCTTTGGACAGGGTTTTGATGGCTACACCTTC.

The V and J genes are TRBV28 and TRBJ1-5; 9 bases map to TRBD1. The germline V gene has CDR1 MDHEN and CDR2 SYDVKM. Trimming at V came to 3 bases and at J to 2 bases, leaving 8 bases not matched to a gene. The CDR3 runs to 17 residues. This CDR3 reads CASSFRTGDRGNQPQHF. In DNA form, the CDR3 reads TGTGCCAGCAGTTTCAGGACAGGGGATCGTGGCAATCAGCCCCAGCATTTT. The full variable domain, completed using reference TRBV28 and TRBJ1-5, is DVKVTQSSRYLVKRTGEKVFLECVQDMDHENMFWYRQDPGLGLRLIYFSYDVKMKEKGDIPEGYSVSREKKERFSLILESASTNQTSMYLCASSFRTGDRGNQPQHFGDGTRLSIL.

This clone was recorded once. The chain employs TRBV11-3 and TRBJ2-7; 13 nucleotides match TRBD2. Germline V gene lookup returns CDR1 SGHNT and CDR2 YENEEA. The V and J ends lost 1 base and 6 bases, in that order; junction bases with no gene match: 0. CDR3 length: 14 residues. The CDR3 DNA is TGTGCCAGCAGCTTAGGGACTAGCGGGGGCGAGCAGTACTTC. Amino acid sequence: CASSLGTSGGEQYF.

This clone was seen a few times. The CDR3 coding sequence is TGTGCCAGCAGCTTACGGGGATCGGCTAGCGGGGGGCTCAATGAGCAGTTCTTC. Encoded protein: CASSLRGSASGGLNEQFF. V usage is TRBV7-2 and J usage is TRBJ2-1; TRBD2 matches at 11 bases. CDR1 is SGHTA, CDR2 FQGNSA, per germline. J gave up 6 bases and V 2 bases, and 12 bases lay outside the gene matches. There are 18 residues in the CDR3.

This sequence joins TRBV2 and TRBJ2-5; 7 bases map to TRBD2. Germline loops: CDR1 SNHLY, CDR2 FYNNEI. The CDR3 totals 13 residues. V lost 6 bases and J lost 2; bases outside the gene matches: 3. The CDR3 bases are TGTGCCAGCAGCTGGGGGGGACAAGAGACCCAGTACTTC. Encoded protein: CASSWGGQETQYF.

The CDR3 reads CASSQGEVGGYEQYF. As DNA, the CDR3 is TGCGCCAGCAGCCAAGGGGAGGTGGGGGGCTACGAGCAGTACTTC. V usage is TRBV4-1 and J usage is TRBJ2-7, with a tentative D call TRBD2 (6 bases). Deletions cut 1 base from V and 3 bases from J, with 13 bases between. The length of the CDR3 is 15 residues. CDR1 is MGHRA and CDR2 is YSYEKL in the germline V gene.

This sequence joins TRBV19 and TRBJ1-2, with TRBD1 as a possible D gene (6 bases). Trimming took 4 bases from V and 5 from J, leaving 14 bases between them. The germline gives CDR1 LNHDA, CDR2 SQIVND (reference sequence). The CDR3 is 14 residues long. CDR3 nucleotide sequence: TGTGCCAGTAGTACCACGGGACAAGTTTATGGCTACACCTTC. It encodes CASSTTGQVYGYTF.

The chain employs TRBV5-1 and TRBJ2-7; TRBD1 agrees at 9 bases. The junction had 4 bases not matched to a gene; V was cut back by 0 bases and J by 6 bases. In germline, CDR1 is SGHRS, CDR2 YFSETQ. CDR3 length: 14 residues. CDR3 nucleotides: TGCGCCAGCAGCTTGGGTGGGACAGGGATCGAGCAGTACTTC. Translating it yields CASSLGGTGIEQYF.

This sequence joins TRBV4-2 and TRBJ2-5; 7 bases are a match to TRBD1. The germline V gene encodes CDR1 LGHNA and CDR2 YNFKEQ. The trim removed 1 base at V and 1 base at J, leaving 3 bases unmatched. This CDR3 comprises 15 residues. The CDR3 coding sequence is TGTGCCAGCAGCCAAGGACAGGGCGTCCAAGAGACCCAGTACTTC. This gives the protein CASSQGQGVQETQYF.

The J gene is TRBJ2-5, the V gene TRBV27; possibly TRBD2 for D (5 bases). The V gene's germline CDR1 is MNHEY and CDR2 SMNVEV (reference sequence). The germline V and J ends were trimmed by 5 bases and 0 bases, with 19 bases remaining between them. CDR3 length: 17 residues. As DNA, the CDR3 is TGTGCCAGCAGTCTAATACCTCCGGGAAATGACCAAGAGACCCAGTACTTC. Translated: CASSLIPPGNDQETQYF.

About this clone: A junction end diverges from the germline sequence, so it may reflect a read error. Additional DNA sequences in this sample encode the identical CDR3. The V call is TRBV4-1, the J call TRBJ1-2; D is unclear. This CDR3 comprises 15 residues. Germline CDR1 MGHRA, CDR2 YSYEKL. CDR3 sequence: CASSQETPSNYGYTF. The CDR3 DNA reads as TGCGCCAGCAGCCAAGAAACACCCTCTAACTATGGCTATACCTTC.

This clone appeared a few times. This sequence joins TRBV19 and TRBJ1-2, with D unclear. Germline V CDR1 and CDR2: LNHDA, SQIVND (reference sequence). The CDR3 is made up of 14 amino acids. V lost 5 bases and J lost 1, with 11 bases in between. CDR3 amino acids: CASSYEGYNYGYTF. CDR3 DNA: TGTGCCAGTAGTTACGAGGGTTATAACTATGGCTACACCTTC.

The chain has TRBV4-3 and TRBJ2-2, with TRBD2 matching 12 bases. V lost 0 bases to trimming and J lost 1 base; unmatched junction nucleotides: 15. This CDR3 has 22 residues. Germline V lookup: CDR1 LGHNA, CDR2 YSLEER. The CDR3: CASSQDAIRWLAGGMNTGELFF. DNA for the CDR3: TGCGCCAGCAGCCAAGATGCGATCAGGTGGCTAGCGGGGGGGATGAACACCGGGGAGCTGTTTTTT.

The CDR3 region has the DNA TGCGCCAGCAGCTACTTAGCGGGAGGGCCTAACACCGGGGAGCTGTTTTTT. Encoded protein: CASSYLAGGPNTGELFF. The chain is built from TRBV5-1 and TRBJ2-2, with 11 bases identical to TRBD2. J was trimmed by 2 bases and V by 3 bases; bases with no gene match: 6. This CDR3 has 17 amino acids. The germline gives CDR1 SGHRS, CDR2 YFSETQ.

The chain recombines TRBV7-7 with TRBJ2-3; TRBD2 agrees at 9 bases. With V trimmed by 1 base and J by 1 base, 9 bases remained unmatched. Germline values: CDR1 SSHAT, CDR2 FNYEAQ (reference sequence). This CDR3 region has 18 residues. The CDR3 loop is CASSLVFAGGPGTDTQYF. Here the CDR3 DNA reads TGTGCCAGCAGCTTAGTGTTCGCGGGAGGGCCGGGCACAGATACGCAGTATTTT.

The chain recombines TRBV7-6 with TRBJ2-3; D is unclear. This CDR3 comprises 13 residues. Trimming took 4 bases from V and 0 from J, leaving 5 bases between them. CDR1 is SGHVS, CDR2 FNYEAQ, per germline. CDR3 nucleotides: TGTGCCAGCAGCTCGCAGAGCACAGATACGCAGTATTTT. Translated: CASSSQSTDTQYF.

This chain connects TRBV7-2 to TRBJ2-3; D uncertain. CDR3 length: 14 amino acids. The germline V and J ends were trimmed by 2 bases and 4 bases, with 10 bases remaining between them. The germline gives CDR1 SGHTA, CDR2 FQGNSA. Here the CDR3 reads CASSLSSRADTQYF. The CDR3 coding sequence is TGTGCCAGCAGCTTAAGTTCGCGTGCAGATACGCAGTATTTT.

The gene calls are TRBV27 and TRBJ1-3, with 8 bases identical to TRBD1. This CDR3 spans 16 amino acids. CDR1 is MNHEY, CDR2 SMNVEV, per germline (reference sequence). Trimming at V came to 4 bases and at J to 2 bases, leaving 7 bases not matched to a gene. In nucleotides, the CDR3 is TGTGCCAGCAGTTCCCAGGGGGCATACCCTGGAAACACCATATATTTT. Its translation: CASSSQGAYPGNTIYF.

This chain's CDR3 is CASSPHPNTGELFF. The CDR3 DNA is TGTGCCAGTAGTCCACACCCGAACACCGGGGAGCTGTTTTTT. The chain has TRBV19 and TRBJ2-2; D unclear. CDR1 and CDR2 (germline): LNHDA, SQIVND (reference sequence). This CDR3 is 14 amino acids long. Trimming removed 5 bases from V and 0 bases from J, with 7 bases in between. The complete variable domain, with remaining parts taken from reference TRBV19 and TRBJ2-2, reads DGGITQSPKYLFRKEGQNVTLSCEQNLNHDAMYWYRQDPGQGLRLIYYSQIVNDFQKGDIAEGYSVSREKKESFPLTVTSAQKNPTAFYLCASSPHPNTGELFFGEGSRLTVL.

The chain employs TRBV30 and TRBJ1-1; D gene ambiguous. Germline V gene lookup returns CDR1 GTSNPN and CDR2 SVGIG (reference sequence). Trimming stripped 4 bases from V and 0 bases from J, with 9 bases between. CDR3 size: 13 residues. This CDR3 reads CAWKAVMNTEAFF. For the CDR3, the DNA is TGTGCCTGGAAGGCGGTCATGAACACTGAAGCTTTCTTT.

This clone was seen more than once but under ten times. The chain has TRBV9 and TRBJ2-7, with 8 bases that match TRBD1. This CDR3 region has 15 residues. With V trimmed by 2 bases and J by 2 bases, 6 bases remained unmatched. Germline CDR1 is SGDLS and CDR2 is YYNGEE. The CDR3 DNA follows: TGTGCCAGCAGCGTTTCAGGGGGCGGGACCTACGAGCAGTACTTC. Translated: CASSVSGGGTYEQYF.